This is a list of T cell receptor beta chains from one sample in a study of T cell repertoires in cytomegalovirus infection. No antigen has been assigned to these receptors. TCRdb processed the reads anew with MiXCR; each CDR3 protein has one entry. The sample consists of about 220,000 distinct CDR3 sequences, 35% to 40% of them appearing once. Sequenced material: CD8+ T cells from cultured PBMCs, taken from culture after CMV antigen stimulation. These receptors were collected from a human donor in good health (CMV status not recorded). Some clones in this sample may be carry-over from other donors' samples. Each CDR3 is given with its conserved first and last residue. Fields, in order: clone size, V gene, J gene, CDR3 protein. Clone size appears in some rows only: once, few, many, or a class for an expanded clone.

few	TRBV7-9	TRBJ2-7	CASSFPRGGNYEQYF
-	TRBV12-3/TRBV12-4	TRBJ1-1	CASSFAWRNTEAFF
many	TRBV7-2	TRBJ2-4	CASSLGGAKNIQYF
many	TRBV4-2	TRBJ2-2	CASSLQLLNTGELFF
-	TRBV19	TRBJ2-7	CASSPGQAPSYEQYF
-	TRBV7-3	TRBJ2-7	CASSEQGHEQYF
-	TRBV2	TRBJ2-1	CASPGTVTREQFF
-	TRBV10-3	TRBJ2-5	CAISEELAGQGETQYF
-	TRBV5-6	TRBJ1-1	CASSSGGGGLNTEAFF
-	TRBV9	TRBJ2-7	CASNTGGSYEQYF